Listed below are T cell receptor beta chains from one sample, sequenced in a study of T-cell memory formation after mild COVID-19. TCRdb called the 5' RACE reads again in MiXCR, with one record for every CDR3 protein. The table has approximately 340,000 distinct CDR3 sequences, 10% to 15% seen once; the top ten hold around a fifth. The sample comprised PBMCs or a T cell subset sorted from them (not recorded which). The receptors were sampled from a man aged 18 to 29 who had mild COVID-19 (a few samples of this study predate the infection). Cell type and time point are not known. CDR3s include the opening cysteine and the closing phenylalanine or tryptophan.

>TRBV6-1|TRBJ1-5
CASRRRTGFQPQHF
>TRBV12-3/TRBV12-4|TRBJ2-2
CASSLMTGNAGELFF
>TRBV7-6|TRBJ2-5
CASTPWAGQETQYF
>TRBV29-1|TRBJ1-1
CSVGVGGTEAFF
>TRBV7-8|TRBJ2-5
CASSLPASGGTQYF
>TRBV20-1|TRBJ1-1
CSARVDREAFF
>TRBV20-1|TRBJ1-2
CSAQDRDYGYTF
>TRBV18|TRBJ1-4
CASSHRDSNEKLFF
>TRBV4-3|TRBJ1-2
CASSQDRGRGDGYTF
>TRBV7-8|TRBJ2-3
CASSLEGVGTDTQYF
>TRBV6-5|TRBJ2-2
CASSPLGGTGELFF